This T cell receptor beta chain was captured by sequencing in a study of shared clonotypes between healthy human individuals. Regarding the study as a whole: The study found lower generation probabilities in non-shared clonotypes than in those shared by all four donors.

Worth noting for this clone: The antigen remains unidentified.

CD45RO-negative, CCR7-positively selected cells formed the naive CD8 fraction, excluding terminally differentiated effector memory CD45RA+ cells. Healthy and HIV-negative, the adult donors had no recent acute infections or vaccinations. Trimming shortened V by 3 bases and J by 5 bases, and 13 bases separated the two germline ends. The CDR3 spans 13 residues. CDR1 GTSNPN and CDR2 SVGIG come from the germline V gene (reference sequence). Assay runs were performed at deep level. In the authors' workflow: ImmunoSEQ sequences covered only the junction and lacked quality scores; filtering therefore differed. Here immunoSEQ multiplex PCR was the method, and the copy in TCRdb shows in-frame clones only, minus some. That table supplies the V and J calls and clone size; D and trimming were determined from the DNA. The repertoire has some 1,900,000 clones, over 85% of them found once; the top ten carry roughly 1.2%.

The chain links TRBV30 to TRBJ1-1, with D tentatively TRBD1 (5 bases). The sample comprised naive CD8+ T cells sorted from blood. This TCR came from a man aged 18 to 29 in good health. CDR3 sequence reads: CAWREDRGTEAFF. CDR3 coding DNA: TGTGCCTGGAGAGAGGACCGGGGGACTGAAGCTTTCTTT.